These 20 T cell receptor beta chains were all obtained from the same sample, sequenced in a study of beta chain features in type 1 diabetes (dated by TCRdb to 2016 to 2019). Libraries were prepared through the immunoSEQ multiplex PCR assay. All of the isolated RNA was reverse transcribed with the High Capacity cDNA Reverse Transcription Kit, so expressed TCRB transcripts were sequenced. This is the immuneACCESS table as TCRdb keeps it, with only in-frame sequences that have V and J called. A part of the clones is gone; compared with another copy, unresolved V genes explain less than half, and the rest is unexplained. The sample table records around 250,000 clones; 13% to 15% of these occur just once. Of the sample, roughly 0.024% falls within the top ten clones. The sequencing sample was made of naive CD4+ T cells from blood. The sample's cell subset or site, from its label and the paper: true naive CD4+ T cells. These TCRs come from a woman between 40 and 50 years old in good health.

The sample holds a few counts of this clone. This chain links TRBV5-1 with TRBJ2-5, with TRBD2 identical over 9 bases. The J call may not be correct, given that the DNA end is closer to TRBJ2-7. Germline V gene data show CDR1 as SGHRS and CDR2 as YFSETQ. The CDR3 sequence is 16 residues long. The CDR3 loop reads CASSPGGASGTYEQYF. The CDR3 nucleotides read TGCGCCAGCAGCCCCGGGGGGGCTAGCGGGACCTACGAGCAGTACTTC.

The rearrangement links TRBV7-2 to TRBJ1-5; no clear D. There are 15 residues in the CDR3. V was trimmed by 0 bases and J by 3 bases, leaving 9 bases between them. CDR1 is SGHTA and CDR2 is FQGNSA in the germline V gene. The CDR3 sequence: CASSLAVPVNQPQHF. The CDR3 coding sequence is TGTGCCAGCAGCTTAGCGGTACCAGTCAATCAGCCCCAGCATTTT.

The CDR3 nucleotides read TGTGCTAGTGGTTTGAGGACAGGGGCGGCGAGCACTGAAGCTTTCTTT. It encodes CASGLRTGAASTEAFF. The chain uses TRBV12-5 and TRBJ1-1, with TRBD1 matching over 9 bases. The CDR3 is 16 residues long. V was clipped by 2 bases and J by 4 bases; unmatched bases: 8. Per germline, CDR1 LGHNT and CDR2 FRNRAP. Drawing the rest from reference TRBV12-5 and TRBJ1-1, the complete variable domain is DARVTQTPRHKVTEMGQEVTMRCQPILGHNTVFWYRQTMMQGLELLAYFRNRAPLDDSGMPKDRFSAEMPDATLATLKIQPSEPRDSAVYFCASGLRTGAASTEAFFGQGTRLTVV.

This clone was detected only a few times. The chain links TRBV7-2 to TRBJ2-3; D is unclear. Looked up from germline, CDR1 is SGHTA and CDR2 is FQGNSA. The CDR3 runs to 12 residues. Trimming took 7 bases from V and 1 from J, leaving 6 bases between them. Here the CDR3 DNA reads TGTGCCAGCACTAGAGGCACAGATACGCAGTATTTT. Protein: CASTRGTDTQYF.

The gene calls are TRBV10-3 and TRBJ1-1; 7 nucleotides match TRBD1. CDR3 size: 13 residues. The germline gives CDR1 ENHRY, CDR2 SYGVKD. The V and J ends lost 8 bases and 4 bases, in that order; junction bases with no gene match: 7. DNA of the CDR3: TGTGCCATCCTCGACAGGGCTGGCACTGAAGCTTTCTTT. Encoded protein: CAILDRAGTEAFF.

This clone has only a few counts. The V gene is TRBV5-1, the J gene TRBJ2-7; tentatively, D is TRBD1 (6 bases). The CDR3 contains 15 residues. Germline CDR1 and CDR2: SGHRS and YFSETQ. With 0 bases removed from V and 5 bases from J, the gap between germline ends came to 15 bases. This CDR3 is CASSLAPGVFDEQYF. The CDR3 DNA is TGCGCCAGCAGCTTGGCCCCAGGGGTCTTCGACGAGCAGTACTTC.

The sample holds a few counts of this clone. Within the sample, other DNA sequences also encode this same CDR3. V gene TRBV2 combines with J gene TRBJ2-5, with TRBD1 matching over 10 bases. V shed 8 bases, J shed 4 bases, and the junction held 1 base outside the gene matches. CDR1 and CDR2 (germline): SNHLY, FYNNEI. The length of the CDR3 is 12 residues. The CDR3 DNA reads TGTGCCAGCCGGGACAGGGGAGAGACCCAGTACTTC. Encoded protein: CASRDRGETQYF. Drawing the rest from reference TRBV2 and TRBJ2-5, the complete variable domain is EPEVTQTPSHQVTQMGQEVILRCVPISNHLYFYWYRQILGQKVEFLVSFYNNEISEKSEIFDDQFSVERPDGSNFTLKIRSTKLEDSAMYFCASRDRGETQYFGPGTRLLVL.

This rearrangement joins TRBV19 to TRBJ1-2; D possibly corresponds to TRBD1 (6 bases). Germline V CDR1 and CDR2: LNHDA, SQIVND (reference sequence). The CDR3 is 15 amino acids. Between the trimmed V and J ends, which lost 5 bases and 6 bases, there was a span of 19 bases. CDR3 in amino acids: CASSARRTGSDGYTF. CDR3 in DNA: TGTGCCAGTAGTGCGAGAAGAACAGGGTCGGATGGCTACACCTTC.

This chain uses TRBV10-3 with TRBJ2-7; 8 positions agree with TRBD1. V lost 8 bases, J lost 3 bases, and 9 bases stayed unmatched. Germline lookup yields CDR1 ENHRY and CDR2 SYGVKD. CDR3 length: 14 amino acids. CDR3 sequence (DNA): TGTGCCATCTCAGGGGGCGAGACATACTACGAGCAGTACTTC. Translated: CAISGGETYYEQYF.

In regard to this clone: The sample contains more than one DNA sequence encoding this CDR3. This rearrangement joins TRBV5-1 to TRBJ2-5; TRBD1 might be the D (5 bases). CDR1 is SGHRS, CDR2 YFSETQ, per germline. The CDR3 loop spans 15 amino acids. Between the trimmed V and J ends, which lost 4 bases and 2 bases, there was a span of 15 bases. The CDR3 sequence is CASSPHGAIQETQYF. CDR3 DNA sequence: TGCGCCAGCAGCCCTCATGGGGCTATTCAAGAGACCCAGTACTTC.

The chain combines TRBV2 with TRBJ2-6; TRBD2 might be the D (6 bases). The CDR3 length is 15 residues. From germline, CDR1 is SNHLY and CDR2 FYNNEI. The V end lost 6 bases, the J end lost 0 bases, and 9 bases lay between the germline ends. CDR3 amino acids: CASRSEGSGANVLTF. In DNA, the CDR3 is TGTGCCAGCAGGTCGGAGGGCTCTGGGGCCAACGTCCTGACTTTC.

The rearrangement links TRBV5-4 to TRBJ2-7, with 8 bases identical to TRBD2. The CDR3 loop spans 13 amino acids. V lost 5 bases, J lost 5 bases, and 6 bases stayed unmatched. The germline gives CDR1 SGHNT, CDR2 YYREEE (reference sequence). Here the CDR3 reads CASRNRTSNEQYF. The CDR3 DNA reads as TGTGCCAGCAGGAACCGGACTAGCAACGAGCAGTACTTC.

This clone was observed a handful of times. The CDR3 nucleotides read TGCGCCAGCACCTCCGGCTACGAGCAGTACTTC. This codes for CASTSGYEQYF. The chain has TRBV5-1 and TRBJ2-7; D ambiguous. The germline CDR1 and CDR2 sequences are SGHRS and YFSETQ. CDR3 length: 11 residues. V lost 6 bases and J lost 3, with 7 bases in between.

This rearrangement joins TRBV5-1 to TRBJ1-1; D possibly corresponds to TRBD1 (5 bases). CDR1 and CDR2 (germline): SGHRS, YFSETQ. V lost 4 bases and J lost 1, with 11 bases in between. The CDR3 loop spans 14 amino acids. The CDR3 DNA reads as TGCGCCAGCAGCGCGGGACTCCAGAACACTGAAGCTTTCTTT. This encodes CASSAGLQNTEAFF.

CDR3 nucleotide sequence: TGTGCCAGTAGTATTAAGGGGCACAGCACTGAAGCTTTCTTT. Translation gives CASSIKGHSTEAFF. The chain uses TRBV19 and TRBJ1-1; possible D gene TRBD1, 5 bases. This CDR3 region has 14 residues. The germline V gene has CDR1 LNHDA and CDR2 SQIVND (reference sequence). V was cut by 3 bases and J by 4 bases, with 12 bases left in between. Full variable domain (remainder filled in from reference TRBV19 and TRBJ1-1): DGGITQSPKYLFRKEGQNVTLSCEQNLNHDAMYWYRQDPGQGLRLIYYSQIVNDFQKGDIAEGYSVSREKKESFPLTVTSAQKNPTAFYLCASSIKGHSTEAFFGQGTRLTVV.

V and J are TRBV6-1 and TRBJ2-1; TRBD2 aligns across 10 bases. The germline CDR1 and CDR2 sequences are MNHNS and SASEGT. This CDR3 spans 15 amino acids. The ends lost 5 bases at V and 4 bases at J; junction bases unmatched: 5. CDR3: CASSFSGGPYNEQFF. CDR3 coding DNA: TGTGCCAGCAGTTTTAGCGGGGGGCCGTACAATGAGCAGTTCTTC.

This clone has more than one count but fewer than ten. V usage is TRBV27 and J usage is TRBJ1-6, with 7 positions matching TRBD1. Trimming at V came to 5 bases and at J to 7 bases, leaving 5 bases not matched to a gene. The CDR3 extends over 14 amino acids. Germline CDR1 reads MNHEY; CDR2 reads SMNVEV (reference sequence). CDR3 bases: TGTGCCAGCAGTCCGGGACAGCTCAATTCACCCCTCCACTTT. This gives the protein CASSPGQLNSPLHF.

The chain combines TRBV5-6 with TRBJ2-4, with TRBD1 identical over 7 bases. Germline CDR1 reads SGHDT; CDR2 reads YYEEEE. The length of the CDR3 is 15 residues. Germline trimming cut 5 bases from V and 4 bases from J; bases unmatched to any gene: 9. The DNA of the CDR3 is TGTGCCAGCAGTATCGGGACAGATAATAAAAACATTCAGTACTTC. It yields the protein CASSIGTDNKNIQYF.

The V and J genes are TRBV6-5 and TRBJ2-1, with a weak D call TRBD2 (6 bases). V dropped 5 bases and J dropped 8 bases, with 10 bases sitting between them. The length of the CDR3 is 12 residues. CDR1 and CDR2 from the germline V gene are MNHEY and SVGAGI. CDR3 nucleotides: TGTGCCAGCAGTAAGACTAGGCATGAGCAGTTCTTC. It translates to CASSKTRHEQFF.

This clone showed up just a few times. The chain employs TRBV29-1 and TRBJ1-3, with 9 bases matching TRBD1. Losses at the gene ends were 5 bases for V and 0 bases for J; bases not matched to a gene: 8. The CDR3 is 16 residues long. Germline V gene sequence: CDR1 SQVTM, CDR2 ANQGSEA. The DNA for the CDR3 is TGCAGCGTTTCCCCCACACAGGGGGCCTCTGGAAACACCATATATTTT. It is translated as CSVSPTQGASGNTIYF. Supplemented by reference TRBV29-1 and TRBJ1-3, the full variable domain reads SAVISQKPSRDICQRGTSLTIQCQVDSQVTMMFWYRQQPGQSLTLIATANQGSEATYESGFVIDKFPISRPNLTFSTLTVSNMSPEDSSIYLCSVSPTQGASGNTIYFGEGSWLTVV.